This T cell receptor (beta chain) came from a study of GPR56 and killer-like receptors on CD4 memory cells (dated by TCRdb to about 2019). Broadly, across the study: According to the study's proposal, human CD4+ memory T-cell differentiation and cytokine production potential are marked by the progressive acquisition of KLRB1, KLRG1, GPR56 and then KLRF1. The healthy blood donors were described in the study as age-matched to the liver disease patients, whose median age was 68 years.

Before TCRbeta sequencing, fluorescence-activated cell sorting was used to enrich five KLR/GPR56-defined CD4+ populations. To test a linear memory differentiation pathway, TCRbeta repertoires were sequenced from five CD4+ T-cell subsets defined by expression of KLRB1, KLRG1, GPR56 and KLRF1. TCR-sequenced cells came from peripheral blood of healthy control individuals, reported as five donors in the TCRbeta analysis figure. The researchers collected heparinized peripheral blood and processed every sample within one hour of retrieval. Blood was diluted 1:2 in PBS, and peripheral blood mononuclear cells were then isolated from the diluted blood at room temperature by Biocoll density gradient centrifugation. Before flow sorting, CD4+ T cells were magnetically enriched from freshly isolated PBMCs using anti-CD4 MicroBeads. A BD FACSAria II was used to sort CD4+ T cells enriched from PBMCs of healthy donors according to marker expression. Surface staining used anti-KLRB1 clone 191B8, anti-KLRF1 clone 4A4.D10 and anti-KLRG1 clone REA261 antibodies from Miltenyi Biotec.

These reads were obtained on an Illumina HiSeq 2500. To build sequencing libraries, a previously published PCR protocol was used to amplify the recombined TCRbeta locus. On the authors' methods: Reads whose average quality score was below 30 were removed, and the reads that remained were processed with IMSEQ. Clonotypes were defined by Vbeta gene, Jbeta gene and CDR3 amino acid sequence. To quantify how much the repertoires of different populations overlapped, the Morisita-Horn index was computed on the top 100 expanded clones. Renyi diversity profiles, calculated on the top 100 expanded clones, were used to assess clonal diversity. TCRdb reprocessed the public reads and reports one entry per CDR3 protein sequence, without DNA. The V and J calls reflect TCRdb's pipeline rather than the authors' work. This specimen's table enumerates 2,500 to 3,500 distinct CDR3 sequences. 5.3% of the sample rests with the top ten.

The research as a whole found: Rather than covering full repertoires, the diversity and similarity analyses were limited to the 100 most expanded clones in each population. The clones that dominated late populations 4 and 5 were also present in early populations 1 and 2, and the authors interpreted this finding as evidence for linear differentiation. TCR repertoire overlap was especially strong between late populations 4 and 5, and population 3 also partly overlapped. Clonal frequency started low in the marker-negative population and rose progressively along the proposed pathway, while TCRbeta diversity decreased accordingly.

To note about this clonotype: It lacks a known antigen.

For CDR1 and CDR2, the germline V gene (reference sequence) lists DFQATT and SNEGSKA. The CDR3 runs 12 amino acids, cysteine and phenylalanine included. No DNA was logged. The TCR originated in a human donor in good health. The chain couples TRBV20-1 to TRBJ2-5; the D call of TRBD1 rests on TCRdb alone, since no DNA is present to check it. Material for sequencing was memory CD4+ T cells from blood. The CDR3: CSAMGGGETQYF.